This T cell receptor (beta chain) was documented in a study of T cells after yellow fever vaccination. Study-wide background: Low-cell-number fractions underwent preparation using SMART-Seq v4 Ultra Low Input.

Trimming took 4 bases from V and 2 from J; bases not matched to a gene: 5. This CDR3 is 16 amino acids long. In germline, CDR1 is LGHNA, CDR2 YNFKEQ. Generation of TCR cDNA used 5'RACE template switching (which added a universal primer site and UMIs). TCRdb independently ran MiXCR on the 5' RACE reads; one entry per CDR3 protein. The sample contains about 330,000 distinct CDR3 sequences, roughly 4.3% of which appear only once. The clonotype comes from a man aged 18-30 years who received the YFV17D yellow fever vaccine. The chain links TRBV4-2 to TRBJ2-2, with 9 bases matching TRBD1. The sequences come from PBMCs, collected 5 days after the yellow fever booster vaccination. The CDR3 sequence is CASSPRTGDNTGELFF. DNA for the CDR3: TGTGCCAGCAGCCCTAGGACAGGGGACAACACCGGGGAGCTGTTTTTT.